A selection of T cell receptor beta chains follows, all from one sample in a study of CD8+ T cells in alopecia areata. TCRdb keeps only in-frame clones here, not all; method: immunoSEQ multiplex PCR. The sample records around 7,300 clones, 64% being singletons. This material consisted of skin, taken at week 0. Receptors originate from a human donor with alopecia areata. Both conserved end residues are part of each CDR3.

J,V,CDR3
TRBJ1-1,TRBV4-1,CASSQDHFPGHQGGSTEAFF
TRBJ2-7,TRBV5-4,CASSLESPALSNEQYF
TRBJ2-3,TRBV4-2,CASSQDPTSPTDTQYF
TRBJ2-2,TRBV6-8,CASSSPDRVNTGELFF
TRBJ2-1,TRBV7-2,CASTPEPLGNEQFF
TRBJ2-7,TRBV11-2,CASSSTGGNYEQYF
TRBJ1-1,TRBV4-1,CASSDRQTTEAFF
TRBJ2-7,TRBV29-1,CSVDVGQEYSDEQYF
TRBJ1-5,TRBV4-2,CASSQAFPGQGAGVGSNQPQHF
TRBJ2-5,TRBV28,CASSSPLGQGASYQETQYF